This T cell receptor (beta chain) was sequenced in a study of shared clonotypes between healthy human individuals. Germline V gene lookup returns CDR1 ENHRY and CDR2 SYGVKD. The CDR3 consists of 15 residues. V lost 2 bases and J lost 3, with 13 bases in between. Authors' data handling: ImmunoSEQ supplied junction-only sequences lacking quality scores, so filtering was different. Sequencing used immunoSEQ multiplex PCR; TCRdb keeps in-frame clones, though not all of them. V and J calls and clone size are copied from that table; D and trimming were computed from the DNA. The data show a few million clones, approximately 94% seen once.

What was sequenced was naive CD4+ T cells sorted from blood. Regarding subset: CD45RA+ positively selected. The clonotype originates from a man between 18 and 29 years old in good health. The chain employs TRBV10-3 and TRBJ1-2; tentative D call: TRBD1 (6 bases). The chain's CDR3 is CAISEIGGPDYGYTF. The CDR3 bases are TGTGCCATCAGTGAGATCGGGGGCCCTGACTATGGCTACACCTTC.